This passage covers 4 T cell receptor beta chains from one sample sequenced in a study of blood T cell repertoires in COVID-19. Sequenced by immunoSEQ multiplex PCR; TCRdb stores in-frame clones only, minus some. The sample lists a few hundred thousand clones, approximately 86% seen once, with around 4.1% in the top ten. The source material was peripheral blood. The receptors stem from a woman aged 45-59 years with active or convalescent COVID-19.

The gene calls are TRBV12-3 or TRBV12-4 and TRBJ1-3; D not certain. V was pared by 4 bases and J by 2 bases, with 3 bases between. There are 12 residues in the CDR3. The CDR3 sequence is CASSSTGNTIYF. The CDR3 DNA sequence: TGTGCCAGCAGTTCCACTGGAAACACCATATATTTT.

Comment on this clone: The same CDR3 can be traced to other DNA sequences in this sample. The gene calls are TRBV30 and TRBJ1-4, with D possibly matching TRBD1 (6 bases). Germline V gene lookup returns CDR1 GTSNPN and CDR2 SVGIG (reference sequence). Between the trimmed V and J ends, which lost 0 bases and 7 bases, there was a span of 9 bases. The CDR3 covers 13 residues. This chain's CDR3 is CAWSVQGGEKLFF. CDR3 in DNA: TGTGCCTGGAGTGTTCAAGGGGGTGAAAAACTGTTTTTT.

V is TRBV5-5 and J is TRBJ2-4; a possible D gene is TRBD1 (6 bases). CDR1 SGHKS and CDR2 YYEKEE come from the germline V gene (reference sequence). The length of the CDR3 is 15 residues. V was shortened by 0 bases and J by 6 bases, with 13 bases between the two germline ends. The CDR3: CASSLEGVRGNIQYF. CDR3 sequence (DNA): TGTGCCAGCAGCTTGGAAGGGGTCAGGGGAAACATTCAGTACTTC.

V gene TRBV6-2 or TRBV6-3 combines with J gene TRBJ1-1; 11 nucleotides align to TRBD1. Germline assignment: CDR1 MNHEY and CDR2 SVGEGT. The junction had 5 bases not matched to a gene; V was cut back by 5 bases and J by 3 bases. This CDR3 has 15 amino acids. CDR3 loop: CASSRPGQGDTEAFF. CDR3 DNA: TGTGCCAGCAGTAGACCGGGACAGGGGGACACTGAAGCTTTCTTT.